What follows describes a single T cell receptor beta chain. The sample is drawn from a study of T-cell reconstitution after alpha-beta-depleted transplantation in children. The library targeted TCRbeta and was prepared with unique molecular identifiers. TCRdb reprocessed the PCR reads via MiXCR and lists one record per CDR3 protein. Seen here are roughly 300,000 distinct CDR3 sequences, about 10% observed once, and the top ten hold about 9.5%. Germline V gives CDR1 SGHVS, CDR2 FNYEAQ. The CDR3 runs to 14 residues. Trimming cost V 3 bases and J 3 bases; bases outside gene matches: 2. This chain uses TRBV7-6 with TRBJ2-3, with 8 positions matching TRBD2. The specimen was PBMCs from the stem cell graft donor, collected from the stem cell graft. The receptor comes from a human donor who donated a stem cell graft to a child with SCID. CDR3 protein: CASSFGTRTDTQYF. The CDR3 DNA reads TGTGCCAGCAGCTTTGGGACTAGAACAGATACGCAGTATTTT.